A selection of T cell receptor beta chains follows, all from one sample in a study of cytomegalovirus exposure and HLA in healthy donors. Repertoires were generated with immunoSEQ multiplex PCR, while TCRdb's copy carries only in-frame clones and drops some. The table shows some 130,000 clones, with around 80% occurring only once. The specimen was PBMCs. All receptors come from a young man in good health. The CDR3 runs from the conserved cysteine through the conserved F or W. The D gene is left open where the match is weak. Size tells how often a clone was seen (once, few, many) or the class of an expanded clone, and some rows leave it out.

>.|.|TRBV6-5|TRBJ2-5
CASSPDRRNQETQYF
TGTGCCAGCAGCCCAGACCGGCGGAACCAAGAGACCCAGTACTTC
>TRBD2|.|TRBV5-1|TRBJ2-3
CASSPYSGSTDTQYF
TGCGCCAGCAGCCCCTATAGCGGGAGCACAGATACGCAGTATTTT
>.|.|TRBV28|TRBJ1-5
CASSLVLSEGNQPQHF
TGTGCCAGCAGTTTGGTCCTTTCAGAGGGCAATCAGCCCCAGCATTTT
>TRBD1|medium-sized|TRBV25-1|TRBJ1-1
CASSELDRGQGEAFF
TGTGCCAGCAGTGAATTGGACAGGGGGCAGGGTGAAGCTTTCTTT
>TRBD2|.|TRBV10-3|TRBJ2-1
CATTGLVGYNEQFF
TGTGCCACCACGGGACTAGTCGGTTACAATGAGCAGTTCTTC
>.|medium-sized|TRBV5-5|TRBJ1-3
CASSLGATVGNTIYF
TGTGCCAGCAGCTTGGGTGCAACAGTTGGAAACACCATATATTTT
>TRBD2|.|TRBV9|TRBJ2-1
CASSSQLAGGGNEQFF
TGTGCCAGCAGCTCCCAACTAGCGGGAGGTGGTAATGAGCAGTTCTTC
>.|.|TRBV28|TRBJ1-3
CASSRGRRRAAGNTIYF
TGTGCCAGCAGCCGAGGGAGGCGGAGGGCAGCTGGAAACACCATATATTTT
>TRBD1|.|TRBV6-5|TRBJ1-2
CASSSGTGGRGYTF
TGTGCCAGCAGTAGCGGGACAGGGGGCAGGGGCTACACCTTC
>.|.|TRBV9|TRBJ2-2
CASSVGGTNTGELFF
TGTGCCAGCAGCGTAGGTGGGACTAACACCGGGGAGCTGTTTTTT
>TRBD1|.|TRBV28|TRBJ2-2
CASKGPGQVGTGELFF
TGTGCCAGCAAAGGTCCGGGACAGGTGGGCACCGGGGAGCTGTTTTTT
>.|few|TRBV21-1|TRBJ2-4
CASSPKSGVFAKNIQYF
TGTGCCAGCAGCCCCAAATCGGGAGTATTCGCCAAAAACATTCAGTACTTC
>TRBD1|few|TRBV18|TRBJ1-1
CASSPLPGQGNTEAFF
TGTGCCAGCTCACCGTTACCGGGACAGGGGAACACTGAAGCTTTCTTT
>TRBD2|.|TRBV7-8|TRBJ2-5
CASSPLTLRERGTQYF
TGTGCCAGCAGCCCCTTGACCCTCCGGGAGCGGGGGACCCAGTACTTC
>TRBD2|.|TRBV15|TRBJ2-3
CATSGGSGRATDTQYF
TGTGCCACCAGCGGGGGTAGCGGGAGGGCCACAGATACGCAGTATTTT
>.|.|TRBV7-3|TRBJ2-7
CASSPTGIYEQYF
TGTGCCAGCAGCCCTACAGGAATCTACGAGCAGTACTTC
>TRBD2|.|TRBV11-2|TRBJ2-3
CASSLAGGRDTQYF
TGTGCCAGCAGCTTAGCGGGAGGGAGAGATACGCAGTATTTT
>TRBD2|.|TRBV6-5|TRBJ2-1
CASTTLAGLGNEQFF
TGTGCCAGCACCACTCTAGCGGGATTAGGCAATGAGCAGTTCTTC